The 13 T cell receptor beta chains below come from one sample, sequenced in a study of blood T cell repertoires in COVID-19. Here immunoSEQ multiplex PCR was the method, and the copy in TCRdb shows in-frame clones only, minus some. The sample comprises about 150,000 clones, about four fifths of which are singletons, and nearly 3.5% rests with the top ten. The sequenced sample consisted of PBMCs or T cells enriched from blood (not recorded which). The receptors here all came from a woman aged 45 to 65 with acute COVID-19.

This clone was seen only a few times. This chain links TRBV28 with TRBJ2-7, with D possibly matching TRBD1 (7 bases). Germline CDR1 is MDHEN and CDR2 is SYDVKM. The CDR3 extends over 14 amino acids. V was clipped by 5 bases and J by 4 bases, with 15 bases between them. This chain's CDR3 is CASSRGTDRYEQYF. CDR3 DNA: TGTGCCAGCAGTCGCGGGACAGACAGATACGAGCAGTACTTC. Filled out from reference TRBV28 and TRBJ2-7, the complete variable domain reads DVKVTQSSRYLVKRTGEKVFLECVQDMDHENMFWYRQDPGLGLRLIYFSYDVKMKEKGDIPEGYSVSREKKERFSLILESASTNQTSMYLCASSRGTDRYEQYFGPGTRLTVT.

In DNA, the CDR3 is TGTGCCAGCAGTTATAGTCACTCTGGGGCCAACGTCCTGACTTTC. It is translated as CASSYSHSGANVLTF. V and J are TRBV6-2 or TRBV6-3 and TRBJ2-6; no clear D. V lost 3 bases and J lost 0, with 6 bases in between. CDR3 length equals 15 residues. CDR1 is MNHEY and CDR2 is SVGEGT in the germline V gene.

The gene calls are TRBV4-3 and TRBJ2-1; possibly TRBD2 for D (7 bases). The CDR3 is 15 residues long. V was cut by 4 bases and J by 4 bases, with 14 bases left in between. The germline V gene has CDR1 LGHNA and CDR2 YSLEER. CDR3 DNA: TGCGCCAGCAGCCCCGGGGGGCCAATTTACAATGAGCAGTTCTTC. It encodes CASSPGGPIYNEQFF.

This chain links TRBV6-2 or TRBV6-3 with TRBJ2-1, with 7 bases fitting TRBD2. Germline V gene data show CDR1 as MNHEY and CDR2 as SVGEGT. CDR3 length: 14 residues. V trimming: 2 bases; J trimming: 8 bases; junction bases outside the gene matches: 6. The CDR3 DNA reads as TGTGCCAGCAGTTACGAACTAGCGAGGGATGAGCAGTTCTTC. It is translated as CASSYELARDEQFF.

The CDR3 spells CASSLGKLEAFF. CDR3 sequence (DNA): TGTGCCAGCAGCTTGGGTAAGCTTGAAGCTTTCTTT. The chain couples TRBV5-6 to TRBJ1-1; D gene ambiguous. The V end was cut by 0 bases, the J end by 7 bases, with 7 bases between. Germline CDR1 reads SGHDT; CDR2 reads YYEEEE. The CDR3 runs 12 residues.

This clone was counted only a few times. The chain recombines TRBV30 with TRBJ2-3; 9 bases align to TRBD1. Germline V gene lookup returns CDR1 GTSNPN and CDR2 SVGIG (reference sequence). The CDR3 totals 15 residues. Losses at the gene ends were 2 bases for V and 2 bases for J; bases not matched to a gene: 5. The CDR3 bases are TGTGCCTGGAGTCCCGGGACAGGGACCACAGATACGCAGTATTTT. It is translated as CAWSPGTGTTDTQYF.

The chain employs TRBV11-2 and TRBJ2-1; 12 nucleotides align to TRBD2. J gave up 8 bases and V 5 bases, and 7 bases lay outside the gene matches. Germline V gene sequence: CDR1 SGHAT, CDR2 FQNNGV. This CDR3 has 15 amino acids. The CDR3 protein is CASSPSSGRAHEQFF. CDR3 DNA: TGTGCCAGCAGCCCTTCTAGCGGGAGGGCCCATGAGCAGTTCTTC.

In its sample, this clone was seen once. The chain employs TRBV7-9 and TRBJ1-5; D is ambiguous. Germline lookup yields CDR1 SEHNR and CDR2 FQNEAQ (reference sequence). V was pared by 4 bases and J by 3 bases, with 10 bases between. The CDR3 sequence is 14 residues long. The CDR3 DNA sequence: TGTGCCAGCAGCTCCAACAGTCCCAATCAGCCCCAGCATTTT. Translation: CASSSNSPNQPQHF.

V gene TRBV5-1 combines with J gene TRBJ2-7, with 7 bases identical to TRBD1. V trimming: 4 bases; J trimming: 3 bases; junction bases outside the gene matches: 7. CDR3 length: 14 residues. Germline values: CDR1 SGHRS, CDR2 YFSETQ. CDR3 in DNA: TGCGCCAGCAGCCCCGAGACAGGGATCTACGAGCAGTACTTC. It translates to CASSPETGIYEQYF.

The chain combines TRBV28 with TRBJ1-2; 7 bases line up with TRBD1. CDR1 MDHEN and CDR2 SYDVKM come from the germline V gene. V trimming: 1 base; J trimming: 7 bases; junction bases outside the gene matches: 3. This CDR3 comprises 13 residues. The CDR3 spells CASSLFRTGGYTF. CDR3 nucleotide sequence: TGTGCCAGCAGTTTATTCAGGACAGGTGGCTACACCTTC.

This chain joins TRBV9 and TRBJ2-7; TRBD2 matches 12 bases. V shed 4 bases and J 0 bases; nucleotides not matched to a gene: 2. Germline lookup yields CDR1 SGDLS and CDR2 YYNGEE. The CDR3 runs 15 residues. The CDR3 sequence is CASSSTSGSSYEQYF. In DNA form, the CDR3 reads TGTGCCAGCAGCTCGACTAGCGGGAGCTCCTACGAGCAGTACTTC. Together with reference TRBV9 and TRBJ2-7, the CDR3 gives the full variable domain: DSGVTQTPKHLITATGQRVTLRCSPRSGDLSVYWYQQSLDQGLQFLIQYYNGEERAKGNILERFSAQQFPDLHSELNLSSLELGDSALYFCASSSTSGSSYEQYFGPGTRLTVT.

The V and J genes are TRBV27 and TRBJ1-3; TRBD1 agrees at 7 bases. Germline loops: CDR1 MNHEY, CDR2 SMNVEV (reference sequence). V gave up 10 bases and J gave up 4 bases; unmatched junction bases: 7. The CDR3 contains 13 residues. The CDR3 bases are TGTGCCACCGCACAGGGGCGCGGAAACACCATATATTTT. As protein: CATAQGRGNTIYF.

The J gene is TRBJ2-7, the V gene TRBV28; D is possibly TRBD1 (6 bases). Per the germline V gene, CDR1 is MDHEN and CDR2 is SYDVKM. Trimming stripped 6 bases from V and 3 bases from J, with 9 bases between. The CDR3 length is 12 residues. The CDR3 DNA reads as TGTGCCAGCAGAGAGGGGGTCTACGAGCAGTACTTC. This codes for CASREGVYEQYF.